This T cell receptor beta chain is drawn from a study of blood T cell repertoires in COVID-19. Study-level information: PBMCs, B-cell-depleted T cells, or T cells provided the cDNA or gDNA that made up the material.

Data came from immunoSEQ multiplex PCR; TCRdb stores just in-frame clones and leaves some out. The sample lists 230,000 or so clones; roughly 76% were seen once. Germline values: CDR1 LGHNT, CDR2 FRNRAP. The CDR3 has 13 residues. Trimming cost V 10 bases and J 4 bases, with 11 bases left between them. The V gene is TRBV12-5, the J gene TRBJ2-6, with TRBD2 as a possible D gene (5 bases). Sequencing was done on a sample of peripheral blood. The clonotype was recovered from a human donor in a cohort sampled during active COVID-19. The chain's CDR3 is CATGVDGANVLTF. The CDR3 DNA is TGTGCTACCGGGGTGGACGGGGCCAACGTCCTGACTTTC.